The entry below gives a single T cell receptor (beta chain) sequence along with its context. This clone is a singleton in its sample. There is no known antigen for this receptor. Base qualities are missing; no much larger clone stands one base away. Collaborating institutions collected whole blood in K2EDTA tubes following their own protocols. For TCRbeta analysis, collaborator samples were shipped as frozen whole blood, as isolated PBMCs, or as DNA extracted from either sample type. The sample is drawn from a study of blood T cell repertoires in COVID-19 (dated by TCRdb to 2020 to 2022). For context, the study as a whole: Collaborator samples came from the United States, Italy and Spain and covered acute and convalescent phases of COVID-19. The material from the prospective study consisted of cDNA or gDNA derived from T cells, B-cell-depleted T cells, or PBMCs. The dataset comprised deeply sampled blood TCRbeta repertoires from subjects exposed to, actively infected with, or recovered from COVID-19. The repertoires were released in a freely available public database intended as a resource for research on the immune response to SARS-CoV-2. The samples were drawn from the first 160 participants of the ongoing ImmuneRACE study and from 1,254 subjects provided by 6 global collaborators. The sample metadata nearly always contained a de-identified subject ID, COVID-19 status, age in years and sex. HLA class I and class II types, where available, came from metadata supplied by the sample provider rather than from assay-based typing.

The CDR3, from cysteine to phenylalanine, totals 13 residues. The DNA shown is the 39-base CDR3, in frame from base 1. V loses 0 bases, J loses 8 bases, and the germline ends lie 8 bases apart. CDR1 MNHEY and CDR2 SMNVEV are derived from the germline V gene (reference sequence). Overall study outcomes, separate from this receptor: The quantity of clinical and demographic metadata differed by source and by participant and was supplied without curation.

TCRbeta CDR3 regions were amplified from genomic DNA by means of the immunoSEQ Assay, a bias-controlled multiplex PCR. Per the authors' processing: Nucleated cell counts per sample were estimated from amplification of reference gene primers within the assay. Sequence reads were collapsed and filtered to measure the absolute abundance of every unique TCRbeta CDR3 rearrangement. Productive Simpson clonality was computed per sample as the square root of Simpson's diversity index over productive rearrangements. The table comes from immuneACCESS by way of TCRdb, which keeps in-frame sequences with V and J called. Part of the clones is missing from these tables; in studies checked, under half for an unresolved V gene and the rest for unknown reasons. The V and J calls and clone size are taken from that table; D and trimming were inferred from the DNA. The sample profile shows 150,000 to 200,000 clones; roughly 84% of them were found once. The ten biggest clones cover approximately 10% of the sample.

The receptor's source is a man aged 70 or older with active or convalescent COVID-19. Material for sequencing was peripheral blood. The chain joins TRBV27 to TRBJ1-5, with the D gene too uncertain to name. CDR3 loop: CASSLSEAKPQHF. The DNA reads TGTGCCAGCAGTTTATCCGAGGCAAAGCCCCAGCATTTT.